Below are 19 T cell receptor beta chains sequenced from a single sample in a study of blood T cell repertoires in COVID-19. TCRdb keeps only in-frame clones here, not all; method: immunoSEQ multiplex PCR. The sample carries 160,000 or so clones, around 91% recorded once. The sequencing input was peripheral blood. The receptors shown here come from a woman in her forties with acute or convalescent COVID-19.

The chain carries TRBV7-2 and TRBJ2-7; TRBD2 aligns across 7 bases. Germline trimming cut 5 bases from V and 5 bases from J; bases unmatched to any gene: 12. The CDR3 has 15 amino acids. Looked up from germline, CDR1 is SGHTA and CDR2 is FQGNSA. The chain's CDR3 is CASSPSNAGVNEQYF. The CDR3, as DNA: TGTGCCAGCAGCCCCTCTAATGCGGGAGTTAACGAGCAGTACTTC. The full variable domain, completed using reference TRBV7-2 and TRBJ2-7, is GAGVSQSPSNKVTEKGKDVELRCDPISGHTALYWYRQSLGQGLEFLIYFQGNSAPDKSGLPSDRFSAERTGGSVSTLTIQRTQQEDSAVYLCASSPSNAGVNEQYFGPGTRLTVT.

The V and J genes are TRBV14 and TRBJ2-3, with 9 bases matching TRBD2. J lost 3 bases, V lost 7 bases, and 11 bases had no gene match. This CDR3 has 16 amino acids. The germline CDR1 and CDR2 sequences are SGHDN and FVKESK. CDR3 in amino acids: CASTRSGGFRTDTQYF. The CDR3 nucleotides are TGTGCCAGCACGAGGAGCGGGGGGTTCAGGACAGATACGCAGTATTTT.

The rearrangement links TRBV7-9 to TRBJ1-3; D is perhaps TRBD1 (5 bases). The CDR3 has 15 residues. Trimming shortened V by 4 bases and J by 0 bases, and 10 bases separated the two germline ends. CDR1 and CDR2 from the germline V gene are SEHNR and FQNEAQ (reference sequence). CDR3 region: CASSSQDISGNTIYF. CDR3 coding DNA: TGTGCCAGCAGCTCGCAGGACATCTCTGGAAACACCATATATTTT.

The V gene is TRBV2, the J gene TRBJ2-7; 9 nucleotides agree with TRBD2. This CDR3 comprises 14 residues. The germline gives CDR1 SNHLY, CDR2 FYNNEI. V lost 4 bases and J lost 1; bases outside the gene matches: 2. The CDR3 sequence: CASSVSGGSYEQYF. The CDR3 DNA follows: TGTGCCAGCAGTGTTAGCGGGGGTTCCTACGAGCAGTACTTC.

V usage is TRBV3-1 (or the pseudogene TRBV3-2) and J usage is TRBJ1-5; perhaps TRBD1 as D (6 bases). V gave up 1 base and J gave up 7 bases, with 11 bases separating them. The CDR3 sequence is 14 residues long. Germline V gives CDR1 LGHDT, CDR2 YNNKEL (reference sequence). The CDR3 protein is CASSQGQVGQPQHF. CDR3 sequence (DNA): TGTGCCAGCAGCCAAGGACAGGTGGGACAGCCCCAGCATTTT.

The V gene is TRBV27, the J gene TRBJ2-6, with D unresolved. The CDR3 covers 14 residues. V was cut by 6 bases and J by 0 bases, with 6 bases left in between. Germline V gene sequence: CDR1 MNHEY, CDR2 SMNVEV (reference sequence). The CDR3: CASRRDSGANVLTF. CDR3 DNA sequence: TGTGCCAGCAGACGCGACTCTGGGGCCAACGTCCTGACTTTC.

J is TRBJ1-6 and V is TRBV11-2; D gene ambiguous. The V gene's germline CDR1 is SGHAT and CDR2 FQNNGV. V was cut by 8 bases and J by 8 bases, with 16 bases left in between. There are 14 residues in the CDR3. The CDR3 region is CASGKDGNYSPLHF. The CDR3 DNA follows: TGTGCCAGCGGAAAGGACGGGAACTATTCACCCCTCCACTTT.

The V call is TRBV27, the J call TRBJ2-7, with D tentatively TRBD2 (5 bases). V dropped 6 bases and J dropped 4 bases, with 10 bases sitting between them. CDR3 length: 12 residues. CDR1 is MNHEY, CDR2 SMNVEV, per germline (reference sequence). Written as DNA, the CDR3 is TGTGCCAGCAGAACGTCGGGGTACGAGCAGTACTTC. It translates to CASRTSGYEQYF.

The V gene is TRBV4-1, the J gene TRBJ2-1; 7 positions agree with TRBD1. Losses at the gene ends were 4 bases for V and 5 bases for J; bases not matched to a gene: 8. Germline values: CDR1 MGHRA, CDR2 YSYEKL. The CDR3 covers 15 residues. Written as DNA, the CDR3 is TGCGCCAGCAGCCGGATCGGGACAGCGCACAATGAGCAGTTCTTC. Protein: CASSRIGTAHNEQFF.

The chain has TRBV7-8 and TRBJ2-7; 9 nucleotides align to TRBD1. CDR1 and CDR2 from the germline V gene are SGHVS and FQNEAQ. This CDR3 spans 17 amino acids. The V gene end was trimmed by 0 bases and the J gene end by 0 bases; junction bases not matched to a gene: 6. The CDR3 here is CASSLARDRAFSYEQYF. DNA for the CDR3: TGTGCCAGCAGCTTAGCTCGGGACAGGGCCTTCTCCTACGAGCAGTACTTC.

The chain combines TRBV3-1 (or the pseudogene TRBV3-2) with TRBJ1-5, with 10 bases that match TRBD1. CDR3 length equals 14 residues. Losses at the gene ends were 5 bases for V and 5 bases for J; bases not matched to a gene: 3. Germline assignment: CDR1 LGHDT and CDR2 YNNKEL (reference sequence). The CDR3 loop is CASSSTGGYQPQHF. CDR3 DNA sequence: TGTGCCAGCAGCTCGACAGGGGGCTATCAGCCCCAGCATTTT.

The sample holds a few counts of this clone. The chain recombines TRBV19 with TRBJ1-5; 9 nucleotides align to TRBD1. Germline CDR1 is LNHDA and CDR2 is SQIVND (reference sequence). After removal of 6 bases from V and 7 bases from J, the junction contained 4 bases not matched to a gene. CDR3 length: 13 amino acids. Here the CDR3 reads CASRDRGAQPQHF. The CDR3 DNA reads TGTGCCAGTAGGGACAGGGGCGCCCAGCCCCAGCATTTT.

The chain combines TRBV28 with TRBJ1-1; tentative D call: TRBD1 (6 bases). The CDR3 extends over 15 amino acids. Looked up from germline, CDR1 is MDHEN and CDR2 is SYDVKM. Trimming took 1 base from V and 4 from J, leaving 13 bases between them. The CDR3 DNA reads as TGTGCCAGCAGTTTATTCCGGGGGGCCGCCACTGAAGCTTTCTTT. Translation: CASSLFRGAATEAFF.

This chain connects TRBV27 to TRBJ1-3; D is ambiguous. The V gene lost 3 bases and the J gene lost 2 bases, with 17 bases spanning the gap. The germline V gene has CDR1 MNHEY and CDR2 SMNVEV (reference sequence). The CDR3 covers 17 residues. CDR3: CASSFRRPTRPGNTIYF. CDR3 nucleotides: TGTGCCAGCAGTTTTCGCAGGCCGACACGACCTGGAAACACCATATATTTT.

This clone has only one observation. CDR3 DNA sequence: TGCGCCAGCAGTGAGTCACCGACTAGCGGGGGCTACAATGAGCAGTTCTTC. Protein sequence: CASSESPTSGGYNEQFF. This chain joins TRBV10-1 and TRBJ2-1; 12 bases agree with TRBD2. In germline, CDR1 is WNHNN, CDR2 SYGVQD (reference sequence). The V gene end was trimmed by 0 bases and the J gene end by 3 bases; junction bases not matched to a gene: 3. This CDR3 comprises 17 residues.

V and J are TRBV28 and TRBJ2-1; the match to TRBD1 covers 11 bases. CDR3 size: 15 residues. Germline CDR1 reads MDHEN; CDR2 reads SYDVKM. V was clipped by 6 bases and J by 2 bases; unmatched bases: 3. CDR3 nucleotides: TGTGCCAGCAGCCGGACAGGGGGCCCCTACAATGAGCAGTTCTTC. Translation gives CASSRTGGPYNEQFF.

This chain uses TRBV19 with TRBJ1-5; TRBD1 matches at 8 bases. The junction had 15 bases not matched to a gene; V was cut back by 3 bases and J by 5 bases. CDR1 and CDR2 from the germline V gene are LNHDA and SQIVND (reference sequence). CDR3 length: 18 residues. In DNA form, the CDR3 reads TGTGCCAGTAGTATCACCCCCTTGACAGGGGTCGGCTATCAGCCCCAGCATTTT. It translates to CASSITPLTGVGYQPQHF.

The chain couples TRBV6-1 to TRBJ2-7; no firm D call. The CDR3 runs to 13 residues. CDR1 is MNHNS, CDR2 SASEGT, per germline. With 0 bases removed from V and 4 bases from J, the gap between germline ends came to 7 bases. The CDR3 DNA sequence: TGTGCCAGCAGTGAAGCGCCAGTTTACGAGCAGTACTTC. This sequence encodes CASSEAPVYEQYF.

The J gene is TRBJ2-4, the V gene TRBV30; D not certain. The germline V and J ends were trimmed by 0 bases and 6 bases, with 12 bases remaining between them. The CDR3 is 14 residues long. CDR1 GTSNPN and CDR2 SVGIG come from the germline V gene (reference sequence). CDR3 nucleotide sequence: TGTGCCTGGAGTGTGTCCGGGTCGGGAAACATTCAGTACTTC. Its protein is CAWSVSGSGNIQYF.